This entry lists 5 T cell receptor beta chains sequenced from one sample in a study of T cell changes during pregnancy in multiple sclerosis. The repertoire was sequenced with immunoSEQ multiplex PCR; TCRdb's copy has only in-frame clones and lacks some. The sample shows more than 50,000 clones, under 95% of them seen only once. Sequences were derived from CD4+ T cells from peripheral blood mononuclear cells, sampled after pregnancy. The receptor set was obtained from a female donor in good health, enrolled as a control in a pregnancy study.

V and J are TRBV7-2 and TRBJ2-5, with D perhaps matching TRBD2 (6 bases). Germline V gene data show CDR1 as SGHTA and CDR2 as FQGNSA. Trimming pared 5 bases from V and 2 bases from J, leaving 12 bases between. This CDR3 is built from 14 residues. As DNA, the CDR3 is TGTGCCAGCAGCCACCCCGGGGGACAAGAGACCCAGTACTTC. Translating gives CASSHPGGQETQYF.

In nucleotides, the CDR3 is TGTGCCAGCTCACCGGGGGACAAGTCGACTGAAGCTTTCTTT. This gives the protein CASSPGDKSTEAFF. The chain combines TRBV18 with TRBJ1-1; TRBD1 might be the D (6 bases). Trimming took off 3 bases at V and 5 bases at J, with 13 bases between the two ends. In germline, CDR1 is KGHSH, CDR2 LQKENI. This CDR3 is built from 14 residues.

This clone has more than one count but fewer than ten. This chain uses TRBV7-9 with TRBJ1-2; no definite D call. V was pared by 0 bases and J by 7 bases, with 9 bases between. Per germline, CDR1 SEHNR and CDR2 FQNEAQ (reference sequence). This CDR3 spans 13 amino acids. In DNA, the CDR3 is TGTGCCAGCAGCTTAGCTTCCGGGATTGGCTACACCTTC. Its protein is CASSLASGIGYTF.

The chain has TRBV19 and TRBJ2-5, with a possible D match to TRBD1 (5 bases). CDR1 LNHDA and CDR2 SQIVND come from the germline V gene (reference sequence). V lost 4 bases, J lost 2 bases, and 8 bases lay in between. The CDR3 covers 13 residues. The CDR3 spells CASSKGKQETQYF. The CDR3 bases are TGTGCCAGTAGTAAGGGGAAACAAGAGACCCAGTACTTC.

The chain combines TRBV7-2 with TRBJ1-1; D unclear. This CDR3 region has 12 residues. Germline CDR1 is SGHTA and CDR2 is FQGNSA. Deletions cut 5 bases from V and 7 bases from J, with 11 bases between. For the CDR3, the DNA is TGTGCCAGCAGCGGCAACAGAGTTGAAGCTTTCTTT. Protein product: CASSGNRVEAFF.